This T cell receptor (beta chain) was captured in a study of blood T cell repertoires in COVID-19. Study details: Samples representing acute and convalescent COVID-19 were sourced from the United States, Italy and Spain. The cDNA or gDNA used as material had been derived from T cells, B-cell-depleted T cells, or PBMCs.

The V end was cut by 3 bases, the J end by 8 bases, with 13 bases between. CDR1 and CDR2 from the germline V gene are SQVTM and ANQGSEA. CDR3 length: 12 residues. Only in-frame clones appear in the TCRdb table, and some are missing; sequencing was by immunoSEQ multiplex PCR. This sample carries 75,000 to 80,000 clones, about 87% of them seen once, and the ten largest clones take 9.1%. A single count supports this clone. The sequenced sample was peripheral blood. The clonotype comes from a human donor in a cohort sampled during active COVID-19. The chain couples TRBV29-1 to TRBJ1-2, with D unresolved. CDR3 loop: CSVDSEARGYTF. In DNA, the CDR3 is TGCAGCGTTGATTCCGAGGCGAGGGGCTACACCTTC.